This TCR beta chain was identified in a study of radiotherapy plus CTLA-4 blockade in lung cancer. At the level of the study: Objective responses were observed in approximately 17% of patients, and disease control was achieved by over 30%.

TCRdb's table, derived via immunoSEQ multiplex PCR, lists solely in-frame clones and lacks some. This sample yields 55,000 to 65,000 clones, of which roughly 76% are seen a single time; 2.9% belongs to the top ten. Ipilimumab CTLA-4 blockade and focal radiation were given to patients with chemo-refractory metastatic non-small-cell lung cancer. CDR1 is SGHVS, CDR2 FQNEAQ, per germline. J was trimmed by 3 bases and V by 5 bases; bases with no gene match: 14. This CDR3 has 17 amino acids. Points on this clone: Its antigen is not known.

Study results and caveats: Early blood T cell clone dynamics, with interferon-beta, were reported to best predict response. Radiotherapy was combined with ipilimumab, and tumor-derived TCR clones then expanded in blood.

The rearrangement uses TRBV7-8 and TRBJ2-7; 9 bases are shared with TRBD1. The source material was peripheral blood, sampled from a patient treated with radiotherapy plus ipilimumab. The sequence came from a human donor with non-small cell lung cancer who had a complete response to radiotherapy plus ipilimumab. The CDR3, as DNA: TGTGCCAGCAGCACATCTACCGGGACAGGGTCCCGCTACGAGCAGTACTTC. It codes for CASSTSTGTGSRYEQYF.